A single TCR beta chain is shown here with its context. The antigen is unknown. This record belongs to a study of blood T cells in healthy people across ages. Then a second PCR, running about 6 to 12 cycles, was carried out with a sample-barcoded 5' primer and a J-beta primer mix. From each sample, at least 3 million paired-end reads containing CDR3 were obtained. TCRdb fed the 5' RACE reads into MiXCR, producing one record per CDR3 protein. The sample consists of over 1,300,000 distinct CDR3 sequences, approximately 59% of them appearing once. Findings and limits, study-wide: No conclusive comparison of naive versus antigen-experienced cells was possible with unsorted PBMCs.

Germline CDR1 MNHEY, CDR2 SVGAGI. The CDR3 is 15 residues long. Sequencing was performed on blood. The rearrangement links TRBV6-5 to TRBJ2-4; 8 nucleotides agree with TRBD1. The end of the DNA is better explained by TRBJ2-5, so the J call may be wrong. The receptor was derived from a man younger than 35 in good health. In DNA form, the CDR3 reads TGTGCCAGCAGTTTCCCCGGACAGGGAAAAGAGACCCAGTACTTC. It specifies CASSFPGQGKETQYF.